These 24 T cell receptor beta chains originate from one sample sequenced in a study of T cell repertoires in cytomegalovirus infection. TCRdb reprocessed the reads via MiXCR and lists one record per CDR3 protein. This sample has roughly 230,000 distinct CDR3 sequences, with 10% to 15% found just once. Sequenced: PBMCs. The receptors were sampled from a human donor in good health (CMV status not recorded). Some clones in this sample may be carry-over from other donors' samples.

This clonotype was detected ten times or more. The chain has TRBV28 and TRBJ2-5; D is unresolved. The CDR3 loop spans 14 amino acids. CDR1 is MDHEN, CDR2 SYDVKM, per germline. V lost 8 bases and J lost 5, with 18 bases in between. In nucleotides, the CDR3 is TGTGCCAGCCTGAGACGGGCCGCGAGGGAGACCCAGTACTTC. This codes for CASLRRAARETQYF.

This clonotype was seen ten or more times. V gene TRBV27 combines with J gene TRBJ1-1, with D unclear. V dropped 3 bases and J dropped 5 bases, with 16 bases sitting between them. The CDR3 loop spans 15 amino acids. CDR1 is MNHEY, CDR2 SMNVEV, per germline (reference sequence). The CDR3 nucleotides are TGTGCCAGCAGTTTTTACGAGAAAGCGGGTACTGAAGCTTTCTTT. Its protein product is CASSFYEKAGTEAFF.

This chain links TRBV7-9 with TRBJ1-5; 7 bases agree with TRBD1. Germline V CDR1 and CDR2: SEHNR, FQNEAQ (reference sequence). CDR3 length: 15 residues. V was clipped by 5 bases and J by 0 bases; unmatched bases: 4. The CDR3 DNA is TGTGCCAGCAGCCCGGGACAGCATAGCAATCAGCCCCAGCATTTT. Translation: CASSPGQHSNQPQHF.

There are many counts of this clonotype. The gene calls are TRBV6-2 or TRBV6-3 and TRBJ2-1; 7 bases map to TRBD1. This CDR3 comprises 15 residues. With 4 bases clipped from V and 8 bases from J, the junction kept 11 bases outside the gene matches. Germline V gene sequence: CDR1 MNHEY, CDR2 SVGEGT. The CDR3 DNA is TGTGCCAGCAGTTTCACAGGGGCCACCGTCGATGAGCAGTTCTTC. Protein: CASSFTGATVDEQFF.

This clonotype was found many times. The J gene is TRBJ2-7, the V gene TRBV7-9; 11 bases match TRBD1. In germline, CDR1 is SEHNR, CDR2 FQNEAQ (reference sequence). The CDR3 spans 13 residues. The ends lost 5 bases at V and 11 bases at J; junction bases unmatched: 8. The CDR3 here is CASSPSGQGAEYF. The CDR3, as DNA: TGTGCCAGCAGCCCTAGTGGACAGGGGGCTGAGTACTTC.

This clonotype was detected many times. The rearrangement links TRBV7-2 to TRBJ2-1; D could derive from TRBD1 or TRBD2 (6 bases each). V gave up 0 bases and J gave up 7 bases, with 10 bases separating them. Germline V gene sequence: CDR1 SGHTA, CDR2 FQGNSA. This CDR3 is built from 14 residues. CDR3 sequence: CASSLAGGQNEQFF. The CDR3 DNA reads TGTGCCAGCAGCTTAGCGGGGGGCCAGAATGAGCAGTTCTTC.

This clonotype appeared many times. The chain links TRBV7-2 to TRBJ2-5, with D perhaps matching TRBD2 (6 bases). Germline V CDR1 and CDR2: SGHTA, FQGNSA. V lost 4 bases and J 0 bases, leaving 9 bases between the germline ends. The length of the CDR3 is 14 residues. CDR3 amino acids: CASSSAGYQETQYF. CDR3 DNA sequence: TGTGCCAGCAGCTCCGCGGGGTACCAAGAGACCCAGTACTTC.

This clonotype was found a few times. V and J are TRBV20-1 and TRBJ2-3; 7 bases are a match to TRBD1. The length of the CDR3 is 15 residues. Per the germline V gene, CDR1 is DFQATT and CDR2 is SNEGSKA (reference sequence). Trimming removed 6 bases from V and 6 bases from J; junction bases left unmatched: 15. The CDR3 here is CSATPITGVGDTQYF. The CDR3 nucleotides read TGCAGTGCCACCCCCATAACAGGGGTGGGCGATACGCAGTATTTT.

This clonotype was seen many times. The V call is TRBV28, the J call TRBJ2-3, with D maybe TRBD1 (6 bases). The CDR3 has 17 residues. V lost 6 bases and J lost 6, with 25 bases in between. Germline-derived CDR1 and CDR2 are MDHEN and SYDVKM. This chain's CDR3 is CASSLWVGGILWDTQYF. DNA of the CDR3: TGTGCCAGCAGCCTCTGGGTAGGGGGAATACTCTGGGATACGCAGTATTTT. The variable domain in full, completed from reference TRBV28 and TRBJ2-3, reads DVKVTQSSRYLVKRTGEKVFLECVQDMDHENMFWYRQDPGLGLRLIYFSYDVKMKEKGDIPEGYSVSREKKERFSLILESASTNQTSMYLCASSLWVGGILWDTQYFGPGTRLTVL.

This clonotype came up a few times. The chain has TRBV5-1 and TRBJ1-1; D is ambiguous. V lost 0 bases to trimming and J lost 4 bases, with 7 bases between them. Germline V gives CDR1 SGHRS, CDR2 YFSETQ. The CDR3 spans 13 residues. CDR3 in amino acids: CASSLVYSTEAFF. CDR3 nucleotides: TGCGCCAGCAGCTTGGTTTACAGCACTGAAGCTTTCTTT.

This clonotype was recorded many times. The chain is built from TRBV5-1 and TRBJ1-3; 10 bases fit TRBD1. Losses at the gene ends were 2 bases for V and 4 bases for J; bases not matched to a gene: 9. This CDR3 is built from 17 residues. Germline values: CDR1 SGHRS, CDR2 YFSETQ. CDR3 residues: CASSFQPGQGSGNTIYF. The CDR3 DNA follows: TGCGCCAGCAGCTTCCAACCGGGACAGGGGAGCGGAAACACCATATATTTT.

This clonotype was recorded a few times. This chain links TRBV19 with TRBJ1-5; D perhaps matches TRBD1 (5 bases). This CDR3 contains 15 residues. The ends were cut back, 5 bases at V and 0 bases at J, with 11 bases in the middle. In germline, CDR1 is LNHDA, CDR2 SQIVND (reference sequence). The CDR3 sequence: CASSVQGLSNQPQHF. In DNA, the CDR3 is TGTGCCAGTAGTGTCCAGGGCCTTAGCAATCAGCCCCAGCATTTT.

There are many counts of this clonotype. The chain links TRBV7-3 to TRBJ2-5; D unclear. This CDR3 has 13 amino acids. V was cut by 5 bases and J by 5 bases, with 12 bases left in between. Looked up from germline, CDR1 is SGHTA and CDR2 is FQGTGA. The CDR3 sequence is CASSLTQEETQYF. CDR3 nucleotides: TGTGCCAGCAGCCTGACACAAGAGGAGACCCAGTACTTC. Full variable domain (missing parts from reference TRBV7-3 and TRBJ2-5): GAGVSQTPSNKVTEKGKYVELRCDPISGHTALYWYRQSLGQGPEFLIYFQGTGAADDSGLPNDRFFAVRPEGSVSTLKIQRTERGDSAVYLCASSLTQEETQYFGPGTRLLVL.

Ten or more counts support this clonotype. The chain employs TRBV7-2 and TRBJ2-7; the match to TRBD1 covers 9 bases. The germline gives CDR1 SGHTA, CDR2 FQGNSA. The CDR3 consists of 16 residues. V lost 5 bases and J lost 3; bases outside the gene matches: 11. The CDR3 DNA reads as TGTGCCAGCAGCCGGGACAGGGCCGGGTCTCTCTACGAGCAGTACTTC. Amino acids: CASSRDRAGSLYEQYF.

This clonotype was seen many times. The rearrangement uses TRBV19 and TRBJ1-1, with D unresolved. V gave up 4 bases and J gave up 1 base, with 19 bases separating them. This CDR3 has 17 residues. Germline V gives CDR1 LNHDA, CDR2 SQIVND (reference sequence). CDR3 sequence (DNA): TGTGCCAGTAGTAAAGGAGCCGGAGGCTACGGGAACACTGAAGCTTTCTTT. Protein: CASSKGAGGYGNTEAFF.

This clonotype was counted ten times or more. The chain couples TRBV18 to TRBJ2-7; TRBD1 is a possible D gene (5 bases). There are 14 residues in the CDR3. V was pared by 6 bases and J by 3 bases, with 15 bases between. Germline V gives CDR1 KGHSH, CDR2 LQKENI. CDR3 sequence: CASSPNGQGYEQYF. DNA for the CDR3: TGTGCCAGCTCCCCAAATGGGCAGGGCTACGAGCAGTACTTC.

At least ten counts were recorded for this clonotype. This chain links TRBV27 with TRBJ2-5, with D possibly TRBD2 on 6 matching bases. Germline CDR1 MNHEY, CDR2 SMNVEV (reference sequence). The V gene lost 6 bases and the J gene lost 2 bases, with 13 bases spanning the gap. CDR3 size: 14 residues. The CDR3: CASSKPGLQETQYF. In nucleotides, the CDR3 is TGTGCCAGCAGCAAACCGGGACTGCAAGAGACCCAGTACTTC.

This clonotype was seen many times. The rearrangement uses TRBV6-1 and TRBJ2-7; 9 bases map to TRBD1. Per the germline V gene, CDR1 is MNHNS and CDR2 is SASEGT. After removal of 4 bases from V and 5 bases from J, the junction contained 6 bases not matched to a gene. The CDR3 is 14 residues long. DNA for the CDR3: TGTGCCAGCAGTGGGGGACAGGGATACCACGAGCAGTACTTC. It yields the protein CASSGGQGYHEQYF.

In its sample, this clonotype was seen many times. CDR3 loop: CASRPGIPYEQYF. The CDR3 nucleotides read TGTGCCAGCAGGCCAGGGATTCCCTACGAGCAGTACTTC. This chain links TRBV2 with TRBJ2-7; perhaps TRBD1 as D (5 bases). Deletions cut 6 bases from V and 2 bases from J, with 11 bases between. This CDR3 has 13 amino acids. In germline, CDR1 is SNHLY, CDR2 FYNNEI.

This clonotype was found a few times. The rearrangement links TRBV20-1 to TRBJ2-1; TRBD1 aligns across 8 bases. This CDR3 region has 14 residues. CDR1 and CDR2 from the germline V gene are DFQATT and SNEGSKA (reference sequence). With V trimmed by 5 bases and J by 2 bases, 5 bases remained unmatched. For the CDR3, the DNA is TGCAGTGCTGACACAGGGGGTGCCTACAATGAGCAGTTCTTC. This encodes CSADTGGAYNEQFF.

This clonotype showed up many times. J is TRBJ2-2 and V is TRBV6-1; 10 nucleotides align to TRBD1. CDR1 MNHNS and CDR2 SASEGT come from the germline V gene. The CDR3 is made up of 15 amino acids. After removal of 6 bases from V and 2 bases from J, the junction contained 3 bases not matched to a gene. The chain's CDR3 is CASRGTGVNTGELFF. CDR3 DNA: TGTGCCAGCAGAGGGACAGGGGTCAACACCGGGGAGCTGTTTTTT.

In this sample, this clonotype turned up many times. The V and J genes are TRBV7-2 and TRBJ1-4; weak D call: TRBD1 (5 bases). This CDR3 contains 15 residues. With 1 base removed from V and 7 bases from J, the gap between germline ends came to 13 bases. The germline V gene has CDR1 SGHTA and CDR2 FQGNSA. The CDR3 DNA reads as TGTGCCAGCAGCTTAGTAAAGGGGCCAAGTGAAAAACTGTTTTTT. Translation: CASSLVKGPSEKLFF.

Comment on this clonotype: A single base separates this from a much larger clone, so it may be a read error. The chain recombines TRBV19 with TRBJ2-1; weak D call: TRBD2 (6 bases). The germline CDR1 and CDR2 sequences are LNHDA and SQIVND (reference sequence). The CDR3 sequence is 14 residues long. CDR3 amino acids: CASSIRREGNEQLF. The CDR3 DNA reads TGTGCCAGTAGTATAAGGAGGGAAGGCAATGAGCAGTTGTTC.

In this sample, this clonotype turned up a few times. J is TRBJ2-6 and V is TRBV28, with D perhaps matching TRBD1 or TRBD2 (5 bases each). CDR3 length equals 15 residues. Trimming pared 3 bases from V and 3 bases from J, leaving 9 bases between. Germline V gives CDR1 MDHEN, CDR2 SYDVKM. The CDR3 sequence is CASSLAGGGANVLTF. CDR3 nucleotide sequence: TGTGCCAGCAGTTTGGCTGGGGGTGGGGCCAACGTCCTGACTTTC. The whole variable domain, remainder taken from reference TRBV28 and TRBJ2-6, is DVKVTQSSRYLVKRTGEKVFLECVQDMDHENMFWYRQDPGLGLRLIYFSYDVKMKEKGDIPEGYSVSREKKERFSLILESASTNQTSMYLCASSLAGGGANVLTFGAGSRLTVL.